The 4 T cell receptor beta chains presented below share a single source sample, sequenced in a study of blood T cell repertoires in COVID-19. Produced via immunoSEQ multiplex PCR; TCRdb's table is partial and in-frame only. The repertoire holds around 260,000 clones, around 90% seen once, with roughly 1.1% in the top ten. Sequenced input: PBMCs or T cells enriched from blood (not recorded which). The receptors were gathered from a woman in her twenties or thirties who had recovered from COVID-19.

V gene TRBV19 combines with J gene TRBJ2-7, with D maybe TRBD2 (5 bases). The CDR3 consists of 15 residues. V was trimmed by 5 bases and J by 2 bases, leaving 16 bases between them. The germline V gene encodes CDR1 LNHDA and CDR2 SQIVND (reference sequence). CDR3 amino acids: CASSPPGLKAYEQYF. Written as DNA, the CDR3 is TGTGCCAGTAGTCCCCCCGGACTGAAGGCCTACGAGCAGTACTTC. Full variable domain (remainder filled in from reference TRBV19 and TRBJ2-7): DGGITQSPKYLFRKEGQNVTLSCEQNLNHDAMYWYRQDPGQGLRLIYYSQIVNDFQKGDIAEGYSVSREKKESFPLTVTSAQKNPTAFYLCASSPPGLKAYEQYFGPGTRLTVT.

This clone appeared a few times. The chain combines TRBV30 with TRBJ2-2, with a possible D match to TRBD1 (6 bases). Trimming took off 3 bases at V and 4 bases at J, with 12 bases between the two ends. The germline gives CDR1 GTSNPN, CDR2 SVGIG (reference sequence). The CDR3 extends over 14 amino acids. As DNA, the CDR3 is TGTGCCTGGAGAAGGGGGATTTCCACCGGGGAGCTGTTTTTT. Its translation is CAWRRGISTGELFF.

V gene TRBV5-5 combines with J gene TRBJ1-5; D unresolved. Germline V lookup: CDR1 SGHKS, CDR2 YYEKEE (reference sequence). The CDR3 runs to 15 residues. V lost 0 bases and J 4 bases, leaving 11 bases between the germline ends. In DNA, the CDR3 is TGTGCCAGCAGCTTGGTGGTTGCAGAAAATCAGCCCCAGCATTTT. Protein sequence: CASSLVVAENQPQHF.

The gene calls are TRBV9 and TRBJ2-2; tentative D call: TRBD1 (6 bases). With 3 bases removed from V and 1 base from J, the gap between germline ends came to 7 bases. The CDR3 extends over 14 amino acids. Germline CDR1 and CDR2: SGDLS and YYNGEE. The CDR3 DNA reads as TGTGCCAGCAGCGCGACAGGGAACACCGGGGAGCTGTTTTTT. This translates into CASSATGNTGELFF.